Below are 30 T cell receptor beta chains sequenced from a single sample in a study of cytomegalovirus exposure and HLA in healthy donors. Primers for the PCR totalled 60 Vbeta and 13 Jbeta. The table came from immunoSEQ multiplex PCR; TCRdb's copy has only in-frame clones and leaves some out. The sample holds about 190,000 clones, around 81% seen once. Sequenced sample: PBMCs. The receptor set was obtained from a woman younger than 35 in good health and CMV-seropositive.

This clone was detected a few times. The J gene is TRBJ1-5, the V gene TRBV18, with a weak D call TRBD1 (6 bases). V was trimmed by 6 bases and J by 6 bases, leaving 18 bases between them. The CDR3 contains 15 residues. Looked up from germline, CDR1 is KGHSH and CDR2 is LQKENI. CDR3 DNA sequence: TGTGCCAGCTCCCGCGACAGGTGGGGTGGTCAGCCCCAGCATTTT. It is translated as CASSRDRWGGQPQHF.

The V call is TRBV4-1, the J call TRBJ1-2; possible D gene TRBD1, 5 bases. Trimming removed 0 bases at V and 6 bases at J, with 11 bases between. The CDR3 length is 14 residues. Germline V gene sequence: CDR1 MGHRA, CDR2 YSYEKL. The CDR3 bases are TGCGCCAGCAGCCAAGAGGGCCGGGGGGATGGCTACACCTTC. It encodes CASSQEGRGDGYTF.

This clone was seen a few times. The same CDR3 can be traced to other DNA sequences in this sample. The chain joins TRBV18 to TRBJ2-5; D possibly corresponds to TRBD1 (6 bases). The CDR3 sequence is 13 residues long. Per the germline V gene, CDR1 is KGHSH and CDR2 is LQKENI. V lost 3 bases to trimming and J lost 2 bases, with 7 bases between them. CDR3 amino acids: CASSPGQQETQYF. In DNA form, the CDR3 reads TGTGCCAGCTCACCCGGACAGCAAGAGACCCAGTACTTC.

This chain links TRBV9 with TRBJ2-1, with D maybe TRBD2 (6 bases). CDR3 length: 15 amino acids. Germline V gives CDR1 SGDLS, CDR2 YYNGEE. V was cut by 0 bases and J by 6 bases, with 13 bases left in between. CDR3 DNA sequence: TGTGCCAGCAGCGTAGGTACTAGCATTGGCAATGAGCAGTTCTTC. Translated, it gives CASSVGTSIGNEQFF.

This chain joins TRBV18 and TRBJ1-1, with TRBD1 matching over 9 bases. V shed 3 bases and J 5 bases; nucleotides not matched to a gene: 13. CDR1 KGHSH and CDR2 LQKENI come from the germline V gene. There are 17 residues in the CDR3. CDR3 residues: CASSPLETGQGRTEAFF. DNA of the CDR3: TGTGCCAGCTCACCCCTGGAAACCGGACAGGGGAGAACTGAAGCTTTCTTT.

This chain connects TRBV11-2 to TRBJ2-3; D gene unclear. CDR3 length equals 15 residues. The V and J ends lost 5 bases and 0 bases respectively, with 12 bases between them. Per the germline V gene, CDR1 is SGHAT and CDR2 is FQNNGV. The CDR3, as DNA: TGTGCCAGCAGCCAATTCCGGTTAAGCACAGATACGCAGTATTTT. Translating it yields CASSQFRLSTDTQYF.

This rearrangement joins TRBV28 to TRBJ1-1, with 7 bases that match TRBD1. The ends lost 6 bases at V and 0 bases at J; junction bases unmatched: 10. This CDR3 comprises 16 residues. Germline V gene sequence: CDR1 MDHEN, CDR2 SYDVKM. The CDR3 loop is CASSSTGNHMNTEAFF. Written as DNA, the CDR3 is TGTGCCAGCAGCTCGACAGGGAATCACATGAACACTGAAGCTTTCTTT. The full variable domain, in which reference TRBV28 and TRBJ1-1 provide the parts outside the CDR3, is DVKVTQSSRYLVKRTGEKVFLECVQDMDHENMFWYRQDPGLGLRLIYFSYDVKMKEKGDIPEGYSVSREKKERFSLILESASTNQTSMYLCASSSTGNHMNTEAFFGQGTRLTVV.

This clone was recorded a few times. This sequence joins TRBV7-9 and TRBJ1-6; tentatively, D is TRBD1 (6 bases). CDR3 length: 15 amino acids. The V end lost 4 bases, the J end lost 7 bases, and 14 bases lay between the germline ends. Looked up from germline, CDR1 is SEHNR and CDR2 is FQNEAQ (reference sequence). The CDR3 DNA sequence: TGTGCCAGCAGCTCCTACAGGGTTGGAAATTCACCCCTCCACTTT. Translating gives CASSSYRVGNSPLHF.

This clone was detected only a few times. V usage is TRBV15 and J usage is TRBJ2-1; 12 bases match TRBD2. Germline lookup yields CDR1 LNHNV and CDR2 YYDKDF (reference sequence). The CDR3 runs 17 residues. Losses at the gene ends were 0 bases for V and 6 bases for J; bases not matched to a gene: 6. CDR3 loop: CATSRDLPSGGVNEQFF. CDR3 DNA sequence: TGTGCCACCAGCAGAGATCTTCCTAGCGGGGGGGTCAATGAGCAGTTCTTC.

The J gene is TRBJ1-6, the V gene TRBV19; TRBD1 matches 8 bases. V gave up 3 bases and J gave up 11 bases; unmatched junction bases: 12. Germline values: CDR1 LNHDA, CDR2 SQIVND (reference sequence). This CDR3 spans 16 amino acids. The CDR3 DNA reads as TGTGCCAGTAGTATCCCCCCAGGACAGGGTATACCACCCCTCCACTTT. This encodes CASSIPPGQGIPPLHF.

The sample holds a few counts of this clone. V and J are TRBV5-4 and TRBJ2-2; D is perhaps TRBD2 (5 bases). This CDR3 spans 14 amino acids. Germline V gene lookup returns CDR1 SGHNT and CDR2 YYREEE (reference sequence). Between the trimmed V and J ends, which lost 0 bases and 5 bases, there was a span of 8 bases. In DNA, the CDR3 is TGTGCCAGCAGCTTGGTCGAGGGAACCGGGGAGCTGTTTTTT. Translating it yields CASSLVEGTGELFF.

The chain carries TRBV7-9 and TRBJ1-2; D possibly corresponds to TRBD1 (5 bases). CDR1 and CDR2 from the germline V gene are SEHNR and FQNEAQ (reference sequence). The V end was cut by 1 base, the J end by 6 bases, with 12 bases between. The CDR3 extends over 14 amino acids. The CDR3 spells CASSLVGGSHGYTF. The CDR3 bases are TGTGCCAGCAGCTTAGTCGGGGGTAGTCATGGCTACACCTTC.

V gene TRBV6-1 combines with J gene TRBJ2-3; D is unresolved. Germline-derived CDR1 and CDR2 are MNHNS and SASEGT. This CDR3 spans 16 amino acids. Trimming removed 1 base at V and 0 bases at J, with 11 bases between. The CDR3, as DNA: TGTGCCAGCAGTGAAGTATTACTCTTAAGCACAGATACGCAGTATTTT. Encoded protein: CASSEVLLLSTDTQYF.

The gene calls are TRBV2 and TRBJ2-3, with 10 bases fitting TRBD2. The CDR3 extends over 16 amino acids. CDR1 SNHLY and CDR2 FYNNEI come from the germline V gene. The trim removed 6 bases at V and 3 bases at J, leaving 9 bases unmatched. CDR3 DNA sequence: TGTGCCAGCAGAACCGGGACTAGCGCGCGGACAGATACGCAGTATTTT. This translates into CASRTGTSARTDTQYF.

This chain links TRBV13 with TRBJ2-1, with no clear D. V gave up 2 bases and J gave up 8 bases, with 10 bases separating them. CDR3 length: 13 residues. Germline V gene sequence: CDR1 PRHDT, CDR2 FYEKMQ (reference sequence). CDR3 residues: CASSLYSTYEQFF. CDR3 DNA: TGTGCCAGCAGCTTATACAGCACGTATGAGCAGTTCTTC.

V usage is TRBV7-7 and J usage is TRBJ2-1; 8 positions match TRBD2. The germline V gene has CDR1 SSHAT and CDR2 FNYEAQ (reference sequence). The CDR3 spans 14 residues. V lost 5 bases to trimming and J lost 5 bases; unmatched junction nucleotides: 5. The CDR3 loop is CASSRGGPDNEQFF. In nucleotides, the CDR3 is TGTGCCAGCAGCCGGGGGGGGCCCGACAATGAGCAGTTCTTC.

The gene calls are TRBV9 and TRBJ2-3; a weak D match, TRBD1 (6 bases). Trimming took off 4 bases at V and 2 bases at J, with 14 bases between the two ends. The CDR3 consists of 15 residues. Germline loops: CDR1 SGDLS, CDR2 YYNGEE. CDR3 coding DNA: TGTGCCAGCAGCCCAGGGGTGGGGGTCACAGATACGCAGTATTTT. Its protein product is CASSPGVGVTDTQYF. The full variable domain, completed using reference TRBV9 and TRBJ2-3, is DSGVTQTPKHLITATGQRVTLRCSPRSGDLSVYWYQQSLDQGLQFLIQYYNGEERAKGNILERFSAQQFPDLHSELNLSSLELGDSALYFCASSPGVGVTDTQYFGPGTRLTVL.

The chain carries TRBV29-1 and TRBJ2-3; 10 bases agree with TRBD2. V gave up 7 bases and J gave up 2 bases; unmatched junction bases: 3. The CDR3 spans 13 residues. In germline, CDR1 is SQVTM, CDR2 ANQGSEA. CDR3 in DNA: TGCAGCGGCCTAGCGGGGGACACAGATACGCAGTATTTT. This sequence encodes CSGLAGDTDTQYF.

The rearrangement uses TRBV2 and TRBJ2-3; 11 bases align to TRBD2. CDR1 is SNHLY and CDR2 is FYNNEI in the germline V gene. V dropped 11 bases and J dropped 4; count of bases not matched to a gene: 8. The CDR3 length is 14 residues. The chain's CDR3 is CAGRLAGGPDTQYF. The CDR3, as DNA: TGTGCCGGGAGGTTAGCGGGGGGGCCAGATACGCAGTATTTT.

This chain connects TRBV4-2 to TRBJ1-5; the D gene is possibly TRBD1 (5 bases). Germline V gene data show CDR1 as LGHNA and CDR2 as YNFKEQ. The CDR3 is 14 residues long. The V and J ends lost 1 base and 4 bases respectively, with 8 bases between them. DNA of the CDR3: TGTGCCAGCAGCCAAGGACGGACAAATCAGCCCCAGCATTTT. Its translation is CASSQGRTNQPQHF.

The chain couples TRBV25-1 to TRBJ1-2; TRBD1 agrees at 9 bases. CDR3 length: 17 amino acids. Germline trimming cut 4 bases from V and 0 bases from J; bases unmatched to any gene: 9. Germline V gene lookup returns CDR1 MGHDK and CDR2 SYGVNS. DNA of the CDR3: TGTGCCAGCAGTGCCCGGACAGGGGACTTTTCTAACTATGGCTACACCTTC. Translating it yields CASSARTGDFSNYGYTF.

The chain links TRBV14 to TRBJ2-5; maybe TRBD1 (5 bases). Trimming pared 6 bases from V and 3 bases from J, leaving 20 bases between. The CDR3 spans 16 residues. The germline V gene has CDR1 SGHDN and CDR2 FVKESK. CDR3 residues: CASSQIAGHEKETQYF. Written as DNA, the CDR3 is TGTGCCAGCAGTCAAATTGCAGGACACGAGAAAGAGACCCAGTACTTC.

The V and J genes are TRBV30 and TRBJ1-4; 8 bases match TRBD1. The CDR3 loop spans 13 amino acids. Germline lookup yields CDR1 GTSNPN and CDR2 SVGIG (reference sequence). V lost 8 bases and J lost 1; bases outside the gene matches: 3. This CDR3 is CATTGVTNEKLFF. The CDR3 nucleotides are TGTGCCACGACAGGGGTAACTAATGAAAAACTGTTTTTT.

This chain connects TRBV5-1 to TRBJ1-1; possibly TRBD1 for D (5 bases). Germline V gene data show CDR1 as SGHRS and CDR2 as YFSETQ. V was trimmed by 3 bases and J by 1 base, leaving 16 bases between them. The CDR3 is made up of 16 amino acids. The CDR3 sequence: CASSSQANRKNTEAFF. Here the CDR3 DNA reads TGCGCCAGCAGCTCGCAGGCCAACAGGAAGAACACTGAAGCTTTCTTT.

In its sample, this clone was seen once. CDR3 residues: CASSQGRGEGETQYF. As DNA, the CDR3 is TGTGCCAGCAGCCAAGGTCGGGGTGAAGGAGAGACCCAGTACTTC. V and J are TRBV4-2 and TRBJ2-5, with D possibly TRBD2 on 5 matching bases. Trimming removed 1 base at V and 4 bases at J, with 13 bases between. The CDR3 runs 15 residues. Germline values: CDR1 LGHNA, CDR2 YNFKEQ.

This sequence joins TRBV10-3 and TRBJ2-7, with 7 bases fitting TRBD1. From germline, CDR1 is ENHRY and CDR2 SYGVKD. This CDR3 is 12 amino acids long. V lost 6 bases, J lost 6 bases, and 5 bases stayed unmatched. In nucleotides, the CDR3 is TGTGCCATCAGCGAGGACAGGCTCGAGCAGTACTTC. Translated: CAISEDRLEQYF.

The chain joins TRBV7-8 to TRBJ1-2, with 7 bases lining up with TRBD1. This CDR3 spans 13 amino acids. CDR1 is SGHVS, CDR2 FQNEAQ, per germline. The V gene end was trimmed by 3 bases and the J gene end by 8 bases; junction bases not matched to a gene: 6. In nucleotides, the CDR3 is TGTGCCAGCAGCTTTCGGACAGGAGAAGGCTACACCTTC. Protein product: CASSFRTGEGYTF.

J is TRBJ1-1 and V is TRBV27, with D perhaps TRBD1 (5 bases). Germline CDR1 MNHEY, CDR2 SMNVEV (reference sequence). V was cut by 4 bases and J by 5 bases, with 14 bases left in between. This CDR3 is built from 14 residues. The CDR3 nucleotides are TGTGCCAGCAGTTCCCAGGGAAGCCATACTGAAGCTTTCTTT. Translating it yields CASSSQGSHTEAFF.

The genes are TRBV21-1 and TRBJ1-1. TRBV21-1 constitutes a pseudogene. CDR3 length equals 16 residues. CDR3 amino acids: CASSKGRVRGNTEAFF. CDR3 in DNA: TGTGCCAGCAGCAAAGGAAGAGTCCGGGGGAACACTGAAGCTTTCTTT.

J is TRBJ2-3 and V is TRBV6-6, with D possibly TRBD2 on 6 matching bases. The CDR3 is 14 amino acids. Germline-derived CDR1 and CDR2 are MNHNY and SVGAGI (reference sequence). CDR3 sequence: CASGSPEATDTQYF. The CDR3 DNA follows: TGTGCGTCCGGGAGCCCCGAGGCCACAGATACGCAGTATTTT.